This TCR beta chain was observed in a study of blood T cell repertoires in COVID-19. Study background: The United States, Italy and Spain supplied acute and convalescent COVID-19 samples.

This clone was observed a handful of times. Clones were read by immunoSEQ multiplex PCR, and TCRdb kept only the in-frame ones, dropping some. The data contain about 320,000 clones, 85% of them seen just once; the ten biggest clones take up under 2%. Adults between about 18 and 89 years of age took part from 24 US areas. A PCR-confirmed or clinician-diagnosed COVID-19 case had contacted exposed participants within 2 weeks of entry. The source is a woman aged 25-40 years who had been exposed to COVID-19. Source material: PBMCs or T cells enriched from blood (not recorded which).

The CDR3 nucleotides are TGTGCCACCAGCAATAGAGTCTCTGGAAACACCATATATTTT. Translated: CATSNRVSGNTIYF. The chain combines TRBV15 with TRBJ1-3; D not resolved. Per the germline V gene, CDR1 is LNHNV and CDR2 is YYDKDF (reference sequence). CDR3 length equals 14 residues. Trimming cost V 4 bases and J 0 bases, with 7 bases left between them. Together with reference TRBV15 and TRBJ1-3, the CDR3 gives the full variable domain: DAMVIQNPRYQVTQFGKPVTLSCSQTLNHNVMYWYQQKSSQAPKLLFHYYDKDFNNEADTPDNFQSRRPNTSFCFLDIRSPGLGDTAMYLCATSNRVSGNTIYFGEGSWLTVV.